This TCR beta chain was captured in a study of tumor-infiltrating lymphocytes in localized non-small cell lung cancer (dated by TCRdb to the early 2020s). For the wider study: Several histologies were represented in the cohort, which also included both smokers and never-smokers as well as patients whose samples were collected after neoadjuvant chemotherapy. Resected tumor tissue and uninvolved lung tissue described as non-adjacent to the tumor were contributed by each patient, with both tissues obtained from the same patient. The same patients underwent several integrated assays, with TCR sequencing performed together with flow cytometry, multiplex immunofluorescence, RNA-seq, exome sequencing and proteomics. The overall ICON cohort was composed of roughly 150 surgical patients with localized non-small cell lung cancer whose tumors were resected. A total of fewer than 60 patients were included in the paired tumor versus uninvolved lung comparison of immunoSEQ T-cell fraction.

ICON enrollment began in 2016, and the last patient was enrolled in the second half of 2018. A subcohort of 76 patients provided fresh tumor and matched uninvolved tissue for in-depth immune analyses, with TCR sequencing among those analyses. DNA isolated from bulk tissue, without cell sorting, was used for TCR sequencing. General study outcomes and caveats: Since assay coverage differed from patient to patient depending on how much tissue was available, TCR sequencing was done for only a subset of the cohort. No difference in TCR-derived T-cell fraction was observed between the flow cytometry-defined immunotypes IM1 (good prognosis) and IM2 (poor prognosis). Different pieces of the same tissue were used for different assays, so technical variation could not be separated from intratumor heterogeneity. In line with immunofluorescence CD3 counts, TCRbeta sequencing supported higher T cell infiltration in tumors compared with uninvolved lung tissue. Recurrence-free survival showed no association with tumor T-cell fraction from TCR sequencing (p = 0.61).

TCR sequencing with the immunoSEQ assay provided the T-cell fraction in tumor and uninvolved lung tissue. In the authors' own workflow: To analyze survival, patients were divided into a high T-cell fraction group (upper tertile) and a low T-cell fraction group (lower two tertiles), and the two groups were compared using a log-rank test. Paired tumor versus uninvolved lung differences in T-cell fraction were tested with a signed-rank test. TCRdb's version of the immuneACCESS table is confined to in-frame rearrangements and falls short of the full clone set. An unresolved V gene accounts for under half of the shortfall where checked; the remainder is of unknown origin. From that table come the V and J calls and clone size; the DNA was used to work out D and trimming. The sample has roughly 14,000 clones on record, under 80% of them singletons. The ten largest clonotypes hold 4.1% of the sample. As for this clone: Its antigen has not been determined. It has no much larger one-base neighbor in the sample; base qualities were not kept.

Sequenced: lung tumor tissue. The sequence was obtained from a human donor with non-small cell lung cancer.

The CDR3 loop reads CASSLGGLYSGANVLTF. DNA sequence: TGTGCCAGCAGCCTTGGGGGGCTGTACTCTGGGGCCAACGTCCTGACTTTC. The rearrangement joined TRBV7-2 to TRBJ2-6; the D gene could be either TRBD1 or TRBD2, each agreeing at 6 bases. V is reduced by 5 bases and J by 0 bases, leaving a spacing of 14 bases between them. The CDR3, cysteine through phenylalanine, is 17 amino acids long. Just the 51-base CDR3 DNA is kept, in frame starting at base 1. As encoded in the germline V gene, CDR1 is SGHTA while CDR2 is FQGNSA.